The present T cell receptor beta chain was sequenced within a study of shared clonotypes between healthy human individuals. The data were produced by immunoSEQ multiplex PCR, yet TCRdb's version contains in-frame clones alone and is incomplete. Here the sample spans roughly 2.6 million clones, around nine tenths being singletons. The sample consisted of naive CD4+ T cells sorted from blood. Subset of the sample: CD45RA+ positively selected. The source of this sequence is a man aged 18 to 30 in good health.

This CDR3 reads CATSREGGGLDNEQFF. The CDR3 coding sequence is TGTGCCACCAGCAGAGAGGGCGGGGGCCTGGACAATGAGCAGTTCTTC. V usage is TRBV15 and J usage is TRBJ2-1; a possible D gene is TRBD2 (7 bases). The germline CDR1 and CDR2 sequences are LNHNV and YYDKDF (reference sequence). This CDR3 has 16 residues. Trimming left V 0 bases short and J 5 bases short, with 14 bases between.